In this sample, the clone carrying this T cell receptor (beta chain) turned up once. What it recognizes is unknown. The CDR3 totals 16 residues. J lost 3 bases, V lost 3 bases, and 6 bases had no gene match. The V gene's germline CDR1 is SGHRS and CDR2 YFSETQ. This sample is part of a study of cytomegalovirus exposure and HLA in healthy donors. About the study: The roughly 120 validation repertoires, a later analysis reported, used the same platform as the roughly 730 repertoires from the first cohort. Study-wide results and limits: According to reports, the classifier identified cytomegalovirus status with high specificity and sensitivity.

Donors were drawn from the roughly 110-subject validation cohort, separate from the roughly 700-subject first cohort. Only in-frame clones appear in the TCRdb table, and some are missing; sequencing was by immunoSEQ multiplex PCR. The sample includes some 170,000 clones, 65% to 90% of them seen just once. The sample taken for sequencing was PBMCs. The clonotype was recovered from a woman aged 18-29 years in good health and CMV-seronegative. The chain is built from TRBV5-1 and TRBJ1-1; TRBD1 matches 12 bases. The CDR3 coding sequence is TGCGCCAGCAGCTCCGGGACAGGGGGCTTCGACACTGAAGCTTTCTTT. Translated: CASSSGTGGFDTEAFF.